This paragraph covers one T cell receptor beta chain sequence. One end of the junction does not line up with germline, which may come from a read error. The same CDR3 arises from other DNA sequences in this sample as well. The data are from a study of blood T cell repertoires in COVID-19. For the study at large: Acute and convalescent COVID-19 specimens originated in the United States, Italy and Spain.

The CDR3 contains 16 residues. The germline V gene encodes CDR1 MGHRA and CDR2 YSYEKL. Produced via immunoSEQ multiplex PCR; TCRdb's table is partial and in-frame only. The sample yields hundreds of thousands of clones, approximately 80% seen once. This rearrangement joins TRBV4-1 to TRBJ2-7; 11 nucleotides align to TRBD1. Specimen: peripheral blood. The sequence was collected from a woman aged 50 to 65 with acute or convalescent COVID-19. The CDR3: CASSRFFGTGGYEQYF. CDR3 DNA: TGCGCCAGTAGCCGGTTCTTCGGGACAGGGGGCTACGAGCAGTACTTC.